The 4 T cell receptor beta chains presented below share a single source sample, sequenced in a study of early T cells in non-severe SARS-CoV-2 infection. TCRdb reprocessed the 5' RACE reads with MiXCR, giving one entry per CDR3 protein. Of some 71,000 distinct CDR3 sequences listed, 11% were seen once; the top ten hold 5% to 7%. Sequencing used whole blood, obtained at baseline. These receptors were obtained from an adult who was a healthcare worker with PCR-confirmed SARS-CoV-2 infection or an uninfected control (not recorded which).

The table lists this clonotype with a few counts. The chain links TRBV21-1 to TRBJ2-1. TRBV21-1 is annotated as a pseudogene. The CDR3 runs 11 residues. The CDR3 DNA follows: TGTGCCAGCAGCGCGCATTATGAGCAGTTCTTC. It translates to CASSAHYEQFF.

CDR3 coding DNA: TGTGCCAGCAGTGTCAAAACGTTGGGAAATGAGCAGTTCTTC. This sequence encodes CASSVKTLGNEQFF. The chain recombines TRBV27 with TRBJ2-1; no definite D call. Germline CDR1 is MNHEY and CDR2 is SMNVEV (reference sequence). This CDR3 is built from 14 residues. V was shortened by 5 bases and J by 7 bases, with 15 bases between the two germline ends.

This clonotype was recorded at least ten times. This chain links TRBV6-1 with TRBJ2-1, with D possibly TRBD2 on 6 matching bases. Germline assignment: CDR1 MNHNS and CDR2 SASEGT. This CDR3 is 15 amino acids long. V was shortened by 1 base and J by 1 base, with 8 bases between the two germline ends. This chain's CDR3 is CASSEVGGSYNEQFF. The DNA of the CDR3 is TGTGCCAGCAGTGAAGTGGGAGGTTCCTACAATGAGCAGTTCTTC.

This clonotype was picked up a small number of times. The rearrangement links TRBV29-1 to TRBJ2-4; 7 bases line up with TRBD1. J was trimmed by 1 base and V by 4 bases; bases with no gene match: 7. The CDR3 length is 15 residues. The germline gives CDR1 SQVTM, CDR2 ANQGSEA. The CDR3 here is CSVVVRGSAKNIQYF. The CDR3 DNA reads TGCAGCGTTGTTGTCAGGGGGTCGGCCAAAAACATTCAGTACTTC. Supplemented by reference TRBV29-1 and TRBJ2-4, the full variable domain reads SAVISQKPSRDICQRGTSLTIQCQVDSQVTMMFWYRQQPGQSLTLIATANQGSEATYESGFVIDKFPISRPNLTFSTLTVSNMSPEDSSIYLCSVVVRGSAKNIQYFGAGTRLSVL.